This is a list of T cell receptor beta chains from one sample in a study of CD8 T cells in Susac syndrome. TCRdb fed the immunoSEQ multiplex PCR reads into MiXCR, producing one record per CDR3 protein. The sample holds 180,000 or so distinct CDR3 sequences, more than 90% seen once. The sequencing input was CD4+ T cells from PBMCs. Receptors were obtained from a human donor with multiple sclerosis. The CDR3 runs from the conserved cysteine through the conserved F or W. The D gene is left open where the match is weak. Size is stated for part of the rows, as once, few or many counts, or as a class when the clone is expanded.

v_gene	d_gene	abundance	j_gene	CDR3aa	CDR3nt
TRBV29-1	TRBD1	.	TRBJ2-7	CSVGDRAYEQYF	TGCAGCGTGGGGGACAGGGCTTACGAGCAGTACTTC
TRBV30	.	.	TRBJ2-7	CAWRDRHYEQYF	TGTGCCTGGAGGGACAGACACTACGAGCAGTACTTC
TRBV3-1	.	.	TRBJ1-5	CASSQDDTLIPPQHF	TGTGCCAGCAGCCAAGATGACACCCTGATACCGCCCCAGCATTTT
TRBV27	.	.	TRBJ2-1	CASSFQLQTRNEQFF	TGTGCCAGCAGTTTCCAACTACAGACAAGGAATGAGCAGTTCTTC
TRBV30	.	.	TRBJ1-2	CAWSVVRGYTF	TGTGCCTGGAGTGTAGTCAGGGGCTACACCTTC
TRBV12-5	.	.	TRBJ1-4	CASGLGRQSSIEKLFF	TGTGCTAGTGGTTTGGGCAGGCAGTCCTCTATTGAAAAACTGTTTTTT
TRBV3-1	.	.	TRBJ2-1	CASRASSYEQFF	TGTGCCAGCAGGGCTAGTTCGTATGAGCAGTTCTTC
TRBV11-3	.	.	TRBJ2-2	CASSLGKWDTPNTGELFF	TGTGCCAGCAGCTTAGGGAAGTGGGACACCCCGAACACCGGGGAGCTGTTTTTT
TRBV30	TRBD1	.	TRBJ2-7	CAWSVQGASYEQYF	TGTGCCTGGAGTGTACAGGGGGCCTCCTACGAGCAGTACTTC
TRBV7-8	.	.	TRBJ2-5	CASSTGTVKETQYF	TGTGCCAGCAGCACAGGGACTGTTAAAGAGACCCAGTACTTC
TRBV3-1	TRBD1	.	TRBJ2-7	CASSQVLGTGHYF	TGTGCCAGCAGCCAAGTGCTTGGGACAGGCCATTACTTC
TRBV30	.	.	TRBJ2-5	CAWSVPRETQYF	TGTGCCTGGAGTGTACCGCGGGAGACCCAGTACTTC
TRBV12-5	.	.	TRBJ2-3	CASGRARTAATDTQYF	TGTGCTAGTGGTCGAGCTCGGACAGCCGCCACAGATACGCAGTATTTT
TRBV7-8	TRBD1	once	TRBJ1-1	CASSFGQGTEAFF	TGTGCCAGCAGCTTCGGACAGGGCACTGAAGCTTTCTTT
TRBV3-1	TRBD1	.	TRBJ1-2	CASSLSIPRPTGDSYGYTF	TGTGCCAGCAGCCTCTCGATACCCCGCCCTACAGGGGATTCATACGGCTACACCTTC
TRBV3-1	.	once	TRBJ2-5	CASRSESMSQYF	TGTGCCAGCAGGTCCGAGTCTATGTCCCAGTACTTC
TRBV9	.	once	TRBJ2-7	CASSVATGNYEQYF	TGTGCCAGCAGCGTAGCTACGGGCAACTACGAGCAGTACTTC
TRBV9	.	.	TRBJ1-2	CASSVGPNYGYTF	TGTGCCAGCAGCGTCGGGCCTAACTATGGCTACACCTTC
TRBV14	.	.	TRBJ2-5	CASSQDGLKTQYF	TGTGCCAGCAGCCAAGACGGACTTAAGACCCAGTACTTC
TRBV18	.	.	TRBJ2-7	CASSPESRSYEQYF	TGTGCCAGCTCACCGGAGTCACGATCCTACGAGCAGTACTTC
TRBV9	.	.	TRBJ1-2	CASSVAPAETNYGYTF	TGTGCCAGCAGCGTAGCTCCGGCGGAAACTAACTATGGCTACACCTTC
TRBV24-1	.	.	TRBJ2-3	CATSEPTSSRADTQYF	TGTGCCACCAGTGAGCCTACTAGTTCGAGGGCAGATACGCAGTATTTT
TRBV15	.	.	TRBJ2-7	CATSRVGSYVVPDF	TGTGCCACCAGCAGAGTTGGTAGCTATGTTGTCCCCGACTTC
TRBV27	TRBD2	.	TRBJ2-1	CASSLRGSTYNEQFF	TGTGCCAGCAGTTTACGCGGGAGCACCTACAATGAGCAGTTCTTC
TRBV29-1	.	.	TRBJ1-2	CSVDEATQIGGYTF	TGCAGCGTTGATGAGGCGACTCAGATAGGAGGCTACACCTTC
TRBV24-1	.	.	TRBJ2-3	CATSDSGGSTQYF	TGTGCCACCAGTGATTCAGGAGGGTCTACGCAGTATTTT
TRBV20-1	.	.	TRBJ1-5	CSAPSGGGQPQHF	TGCAGTGCCCCATCCGGGGGTGGTCAGCCCCAGCATTTT
TRBV29-1	.	.	TRBJ2-2	CSVSDLPGELFF	TGCAGCGTTTCTGACTTACCCGGGGAGCTGTTTTTT
TRBV12-5	.	.	TRBJ1-5	CASGAIARGSNQPQHF	TGTGCTAGTGGAGCAATTGCAAGGGGGAGCAATCAGCCCCAGCATTTT
TRBV20-1	TRBD1	once	TRBJ1-2	CSSGGAWDGYTF	TGCAGTTCAGGGGGCGCGTGGGACGGCTACACCTTC
TRBV7-3	.	.	TRBJ2-2	CASSLGRSNTGELFF	TGTGCCAGCAGCTTGGGCCGGTCGAACACCGGGGAGCTGTTTTTT
TRBV27	.	once	TRBJ1-5	CASSPTGRGAKNQPQHF	TGTGCCAGCAGTCCAACAGGGAGAGGAGCAAAAAATCAGCCCCAGCATTTT
TRBV3-1	.	.	TRBJ1-1	CASSQDLGGGTEAFF	TGTGCCAGCAGCCAAGATCTCGGGGGAGGAACTGAAGCTTTCTTT
TRBV4-1	TRBD1	.	TRBJ2-3	CASSQDWGQGAPGTQYF	TGCGCCAGCAGCCAAGATTGGGGACAGGGGGCCCCGGGTACGCAGTATTTT
TRBV12-3/TRBV12-4	TRBD1	few	TRBJ2-7	CASSLTGDEQYF	TGTGCCAGCAGTTTAACAGGGGACGAGCAGTACTTC
TRBV19	TRBD2	.	TRBJ2-1	CASSSTSVSYNEQFF	TGTGCCAGTAGTAGTACTAGCGTATCTTACAATGAGCAGTTCTTC
TRBV12-5	.	.	TRBJ1-1	CASGPDSYTEAFF	TGTGCTAGTGGCCCCGACAGCTACACTGAAGCTTTCTTT
TRBV20-1	.	once	TRBJ1-2	CSARDLDFYGYTF	TGCAGTGCTAGAGATCTGGATTTTTATGGCTACACCTTC
TRBV29-1	.	.	TRBJ2-1	CSVDSSAYNEQFF	TGCAGCGTTGATAGTAGCGCCTACAATGAGCAGTTCTTC
TRBV29-1	.	.	TRBJ2-7	CSASGTLLYEQYF	TGCAGCGCCTCGGGGACATTGCTTTACGAGCAGTACTTC
TRBV6-5	TRBD1	.	TRBJ2-3	CASSTETGVRYF	TGTGCCAGCAGTACTGAGACAGGGGTTCGGTATTTT
TRBV4-1	.	.	TRBJ2-7	CASSQWGLLYEQYF	TGCGCCAGCAGCCAATGGGGACTTCTCTACGAGCAGTACTTC
TRBV6-5	.	.	TRBJ2-3	CASTGFTDTQYF	TGTGCCAGCACCGGATTCACAGATACGCAGTATTTT
TRBV29-1	.	.	TRBJ1-5	CSVGPERNQPQHF	TGCAGCGTCGGGCCGGAGAGGAATCAGCCCCAGCATTTT
TRBV27	TRBD2	.	TRBJ2-1	CASSTRLLAGVENEQFF	TGTGCCAGCAGTACCCGCCTTTTAGCGGGAGTTGAAAATGAGCAGTTCTTC
TRBV20-1	.	.	TRBJ2-7	CSALPLRGEQYF	TGCAGTGCCCTCCCCCTTAGGGGCGAGCAGTACTTC
TRBV9	.	.	TRBJ2-1	CASSVGGRNNEQFF	TGTGCCAGCAGCGTAGGGGGACGGAACAATGAGCAGTTCTTC
TRBV20-1	TRBD1	.	TRBJ2-7	CSAPPRGSSYEQYF	TGCAGTGCCCCGCCCAGGGGGAGCTCCTACGAGCAGTACTTC
TRBV30	.	.	TRBJ1-5	CAADTGFLSNQPQHF	TGTGCCGCTGATACAGGGTTCCTTAGCAATCAGCCCCAGCATTTT
TRBV29-1	TRBD1	once	TRBJ1-6	CSVRDRGKSPLHF	TGCAGCGTCCGGGACAGGGGGAAATCACCCCTCCACTTT
TRBV3-1	.	.	TRBJ1-1	CASSQERLGAATEAFF	TGTGCCAGCAGCCAAGAGAGGCTGGGGGCGGCCACTGAAGCTTTCTTT
TRBV18	TRBD2	.	TRBJ2-3	CASSPPYGGGTDTQYF	TGTGCCAGCTCACCACCGTACGGGGGGGGCACAGATACGCAGTATTTT
TRBV7-2	TRBD2	.	TRBJ2-1	CASSRLAGLEYEQFF	TGTGCCAGCAGCCGTCTAGCGGGACTTGAGTATGAGCAGTTCTTC
TRBV1	.	.	TRBJ2-1	CTSSQEGTRNNEQFF	TGCACCAGCAGCCAAGAGGGGACTAGGAATAATGAGCAGTTCTTC
TRBV11-2	.	.	TRBJ2-2	CASSPMGGELFF	TGTGCCAGCAGCCCCATGGGCGGGGAGCTGTTTTTT
TRBV3-1	.	.	TRBJ2-1	CASSPRRGEQFF	TGTGCCAGCAGCCCTCGGAGAGGGGAGCAGTTCTTC
TRBV7-2	TRBD1	once	TRBJ2-7	CASSLAWTGYYEQYF	TGTGCCAGCAGCTTGGCCTGGACAGGGTATTACGAGCAGTACTTC